This T cell receptor beta chain was captured in a study of T cell changes during pregnancy in multiple sclerosis. Only in-frame clones appear in the TCRdb table, and some are missing; sequencing was by immunoSEQ multiplex PCR. The repertoire holds nearly 110,000 clones, 80% to 95% seen once, with over 0.65% in the top ten. The CDR3 sequence is 12 residues long. V lost 10 bases to trimming and J lost 7 bases, with 16 bases between them. CDR1 and CDR2 from the germline V gene are MGHDK and SYGVNS. This TCR came from a female donor in good health, enrolled as a control in a pregnancy study. Specimen: peripheral blood, collected in the third trimester of pregnancy. J is TRBJ1-2 and V is TRBV25-1, with a tentative D call TRBD1 (5 bases). The CDR3 reads CATEGWGGGYTF. In DNA, the CDR3 is TGTGCCACCGAAGGATGGGGGGGTGGCTACACCTTC.